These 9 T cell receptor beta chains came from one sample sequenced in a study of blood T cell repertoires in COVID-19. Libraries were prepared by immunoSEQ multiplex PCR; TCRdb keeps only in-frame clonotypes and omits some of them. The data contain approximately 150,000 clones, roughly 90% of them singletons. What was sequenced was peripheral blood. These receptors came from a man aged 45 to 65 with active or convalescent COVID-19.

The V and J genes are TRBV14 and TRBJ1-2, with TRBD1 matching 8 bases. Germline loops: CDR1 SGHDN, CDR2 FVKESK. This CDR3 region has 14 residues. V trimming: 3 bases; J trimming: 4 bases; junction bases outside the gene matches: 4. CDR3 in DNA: TGTGCCAGCAGCCATGGACAGGGCAGCTATGGCTACACCTTC. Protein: CASSHGQGSYGYTF.

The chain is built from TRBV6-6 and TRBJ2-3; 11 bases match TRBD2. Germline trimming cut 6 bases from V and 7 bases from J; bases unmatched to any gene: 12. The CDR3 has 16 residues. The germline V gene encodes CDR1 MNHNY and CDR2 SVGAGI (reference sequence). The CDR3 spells CASSLQTGTSGYTQYF. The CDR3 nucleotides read TGTGCCAGCAGCCTACAGACCGGGACTAGCGGATATACGCAGTATTTT.

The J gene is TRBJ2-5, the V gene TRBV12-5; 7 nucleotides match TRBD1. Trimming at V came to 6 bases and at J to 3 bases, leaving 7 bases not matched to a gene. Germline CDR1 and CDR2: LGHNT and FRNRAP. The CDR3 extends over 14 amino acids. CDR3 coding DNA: TGTGCTAGTGGCCCGGGGACAGCGGAAGAGACCCAGTACTTC. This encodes CASGPGTAEETQYF.

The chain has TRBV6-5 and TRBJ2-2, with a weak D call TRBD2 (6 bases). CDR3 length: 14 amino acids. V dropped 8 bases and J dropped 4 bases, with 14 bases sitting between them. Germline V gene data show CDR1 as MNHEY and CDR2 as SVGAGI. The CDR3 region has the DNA TGTGCCAGCGGGGCGGGGAGTTCCACCGGGGAGCTGTTTTTT. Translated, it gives CASGAGSSTGELFF.

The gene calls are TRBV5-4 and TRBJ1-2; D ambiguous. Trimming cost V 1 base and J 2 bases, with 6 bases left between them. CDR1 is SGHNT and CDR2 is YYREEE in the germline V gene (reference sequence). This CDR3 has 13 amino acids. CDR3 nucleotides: TGTGCCAGCAGCTTGAACAGCAACTATGGCTACACCTTC. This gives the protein CASSLNSNYGYTF.

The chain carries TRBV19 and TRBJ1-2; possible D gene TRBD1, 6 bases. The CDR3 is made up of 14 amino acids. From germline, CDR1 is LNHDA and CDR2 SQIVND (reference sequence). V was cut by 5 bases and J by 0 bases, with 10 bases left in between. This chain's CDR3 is CASSFRGANYGYTF. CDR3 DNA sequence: TGTGCCAGTAGTTTCAGGGGAGCTAACTATGGCTACACCTTC. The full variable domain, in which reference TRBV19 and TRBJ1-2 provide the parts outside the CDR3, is DGGITQSPKYLFRKEGQNVTLSCEQNLNHDAMYWYRQDPGQGLRLIYYSQIVNDFQKGDIAEGYSVSREKKESFPLTVTSAQKNPTAFYLCASSFRGANYGYTFGSGTRLTVV.

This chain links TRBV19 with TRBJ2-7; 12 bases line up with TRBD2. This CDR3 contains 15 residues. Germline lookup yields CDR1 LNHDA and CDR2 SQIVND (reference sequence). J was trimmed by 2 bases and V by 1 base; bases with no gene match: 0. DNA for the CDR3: TGTGCCAGTAGTATAGGACTAGCGGGAGCCTACGAGCAGTACTTC. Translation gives CASSIGLAGAYEQYF. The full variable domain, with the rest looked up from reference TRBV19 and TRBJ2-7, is DGGITQSPKYLFRKEGQNVTLSCEQNLNHDAMYWYRQDPGQGLRLIYYSQIVNDFQKGDIAEGYSVSREKKESFPLTVTSAQKNPTAFYLCASSIGLAGAYEQYFGPGTRLTVT.

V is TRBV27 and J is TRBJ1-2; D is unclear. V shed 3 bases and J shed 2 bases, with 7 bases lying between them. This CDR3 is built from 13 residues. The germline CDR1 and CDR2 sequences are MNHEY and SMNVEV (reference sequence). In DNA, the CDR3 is TGTGCCAGCAGTTTCCGAGAAAACTATGGCTACACCTTC. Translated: CASSFRENYGYTF.

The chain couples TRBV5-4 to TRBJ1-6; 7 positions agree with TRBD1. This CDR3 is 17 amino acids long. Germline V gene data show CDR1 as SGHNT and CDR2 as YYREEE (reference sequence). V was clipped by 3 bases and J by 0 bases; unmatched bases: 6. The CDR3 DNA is TGTGCCAGCAGCTACGGACAGGACAGCTCCTATAATTCACCCCTCCACTTT. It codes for CASSYGQDSSYNSPLHF.